The present entry profiles one TCR beta chain with its context. The sample holds a few counts of this clonotype. Its recognized antigen is unknown. It has no much larger one-base neighbor in the sample; base qualities were not kept. A patient counted as having stable Graves' hyperthyroidism if no progression to ophthalmopathy occurred over 18 months of follow-up. Hyperthyroidism patients were newly diagnosed, with disease duration under 2 months, and aged 18 to 65 years. Any patient with an uncontrolled infection, another autoimmune disease, pregnancy or lactation was excluded. Clinical symptoms, serum thyroxine and TRAb, thyroid ultrasound, and orbital computed tomography formed the basis for the diagnoses. Ficoll-Paque density gradient centrifugation was used to isolate PBMCs from 8 to 10 ml of fresh peripheral blood. Total RNA was extracted using Trizol reagent, and RNA quality was assessed on an Agilent 2100 Bioanalyzer.

TCR beta CDR3 regions were amplified from RNA transcripts. A first-round RT-PCR of the TCR CDR3 used the HTBI primer set with the Qiagen OneStep RT-PCR kit. The libraries were constructed in a second round of multiplex PCR and then size-selected and purified. Sequencing of the libraries was done on an Illumina HiSeq2000 using paired-end 100 bp reads. On the authors' methods: SOAPnuke was used to process the raw data, with reads discarded if the reads contained adapters or uncalled bases, had a mean Phred below 15, or lacked an exact constant-primer or identifier match. High-quality paired reads were merged with COPE v1.2.5, and unique nucleotide sequences were defined as clonotypes. MiTCR v1.1 was used to align the clonotypes against IMGT TRBV, TRBD and TRBJ reference segments. The analysis was restricted to V-J combinations with a frequency above 0.0001, which together covered just over 98% of the repertoires. The TCS score was defined as F50 (clonal expansion) divided by E x V (chaos), with BLOSUM62-based TCRdist calculated between CDR3 peptides within each V-J. Welch's t-statistics and random forest reduced fewer than 550 V-J features to about 12, which were used in a naive Bayes classifier (R e1071). Using fastp trimming at Q25 and MiXCR clonotype assembly, TCRdb reanalyzed the public sequencing data and kept in-frame beta chains. Each entry merges the rows of one CDR3 protein and shows their most common DNA and genes. The V and J calls come from TCRdb's annotation, not from the publication. The sample table contains some 550,000 distinct CDR3 sequences; only one count was recorded for less than 25% of them. The ten largest clonotypes hold about 30% of the sample.

The sample belongs to a study of T cells in Graves' hyperthyroidism and ophthalmopathy (dated by TCRdb to the late 2010s). For context, the study as a whole: Peripheral blood was sampled at the time of initial diagnosis, prior to any treatment. Thyroid tissue and blood T-cell repertoires from more than five Graves' hyperthyroidism patients were also compared in the study. Once sampling was done, hyperthyroidism patients were given methimazole at a starting dose of 30 mg daily, whereas ophthalmopathy patients were given high-dose intravenous methylprednisolone. A discovery cohort of about a hundred patients, about 40 with Graves' ophthalmopathy and under 60 with stable Graves' hyperthyroidism, was used to find distinguishing TCR V-J signatures. Whether ophthalmopathy could be predicted prospectively was tested in an independent validation cohort made up of some 20 hyperthyroidism patients plus 17 patients who later progressed to ophthalmopathy. The approximately 90 discovery patients were randomly split 7:3 into training and test sets. According to the paper, TCR Vbeta CDR3 sequencing was carried out on over 130 peripheral blood samples, which came from 40 to 45 ophthalmopathy, 80 or so hyperthyroidism and approximately 17 progressor patients.

Sequences SQVTM (CDR1) and ANQGSEA (CDR2) are obtained from the germline V gene. V is trimmed back by 7 bases and J by 2 bases, and the junction contains 11 bases that no gene match accounts for. Spanning cysteine to phenylalanine, the CDR3 consists of 14 amino acids. The CDR3 DNA has 42 bases and is translated from base 1. General findings and caveats noted by the study authors: Most expanded thyroid clonotypes (frequency above 0.001) were also detected in blood, a finding suggesting that blood repertoires may reflect thyroid immune responses. In validation, progression to ophthalmopathy was predicted by the model with 70.59% sensitivity and about 72% specificity, a median of about 6 months before onset. Ophthalmopathy was separated from stable hyperthyroidism by a 13 V-J signature model, with 85% to 90% sensitivity and around 81% specificity obtained in cross-validation and 80%/75% obtained in testing. Sample size was not statistically predetermined, and blinding of investigators to group allocation was not performed.

The chain links TRBV29-1 with TRBJ2-7, with 7 junctional bases fitting TRBD1. The sequenced material came from blood. The receptor was derived from a man between 18 and 29 years old with Graves' hyperthyroidism. Here the CDR3 is given as CSALYRGTAYEQYF. The DNA reads TGCAGCGCTCTTTACAGGGGAACAGCCTACGAGCAGTACTTC.